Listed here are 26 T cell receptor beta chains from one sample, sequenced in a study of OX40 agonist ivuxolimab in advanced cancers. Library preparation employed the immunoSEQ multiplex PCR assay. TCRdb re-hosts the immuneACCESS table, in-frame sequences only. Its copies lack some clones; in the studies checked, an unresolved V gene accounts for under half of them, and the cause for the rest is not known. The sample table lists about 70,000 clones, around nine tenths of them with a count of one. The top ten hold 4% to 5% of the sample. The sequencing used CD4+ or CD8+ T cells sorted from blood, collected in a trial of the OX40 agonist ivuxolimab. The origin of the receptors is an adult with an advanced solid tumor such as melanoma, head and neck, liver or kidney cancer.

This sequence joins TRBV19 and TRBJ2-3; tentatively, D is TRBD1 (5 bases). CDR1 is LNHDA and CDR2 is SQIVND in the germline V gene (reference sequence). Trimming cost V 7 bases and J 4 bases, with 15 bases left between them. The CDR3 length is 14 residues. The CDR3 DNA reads TGTGCCAGTAACCCCGCCAGGGTCGCAGATACGCAGTATTTT. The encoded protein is CASNPARVADTQYF.

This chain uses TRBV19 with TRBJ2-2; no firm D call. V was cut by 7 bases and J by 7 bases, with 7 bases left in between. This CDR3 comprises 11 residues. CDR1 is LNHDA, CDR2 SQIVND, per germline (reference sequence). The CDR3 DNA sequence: TGTGCCAGTAAACAAAACGGGGAGCTGTTTTTT. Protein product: CASKQNGELFF.

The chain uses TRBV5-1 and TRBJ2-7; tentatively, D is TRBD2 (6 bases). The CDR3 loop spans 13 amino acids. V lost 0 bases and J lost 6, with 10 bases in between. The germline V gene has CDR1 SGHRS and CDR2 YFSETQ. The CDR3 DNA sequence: TGCGCCAGCAGCTTGGCCGCCGGGAGCGAGCAGTACTTC. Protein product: CASSLAAGSEQYF.

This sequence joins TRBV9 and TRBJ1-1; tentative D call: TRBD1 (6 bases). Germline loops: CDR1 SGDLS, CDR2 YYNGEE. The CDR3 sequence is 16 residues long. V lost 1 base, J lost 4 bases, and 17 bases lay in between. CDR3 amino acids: CASSVRGQGSSTEAFF. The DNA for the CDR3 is TGTGCCAGCAGCGTAAGGGGCCAGGGGAGTTCCACTGAAGCTTTCTTT.

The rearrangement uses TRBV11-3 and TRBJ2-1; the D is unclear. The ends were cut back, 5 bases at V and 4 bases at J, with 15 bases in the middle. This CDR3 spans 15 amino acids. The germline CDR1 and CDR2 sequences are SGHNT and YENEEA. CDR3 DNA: TGTGCCAGCAGCCGTCTAGTCCCTTCGTACAATGAGCAGTTCTTC. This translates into CASSRLVPSYNEQFF.

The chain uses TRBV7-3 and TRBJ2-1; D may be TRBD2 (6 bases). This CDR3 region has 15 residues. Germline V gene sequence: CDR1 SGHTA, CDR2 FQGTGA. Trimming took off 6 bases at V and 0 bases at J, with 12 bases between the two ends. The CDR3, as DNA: TGTGCCAGCAGAGAAACCGGGAGCTCCTACAATGAGCAGTTCTTC. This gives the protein CASRETGSSYNEQFF.

The CDR3, as DNA: TGTGCCAGCAGCCAGGGGGGGGCTGAGCAGCCCCAGCATTTT. It translates to CASSQGGAEQPQHF. The V gene is TRBV7-9, the J gene TRBJ1-5, with 7 bases aligning to TRBD1. The CDR3 runs to 14 residues. Germline V gene sequence: CDR1 SEHNR, CDR2 FQNEAQ (reference sequence). Unmatched junction bases numbered 8, after V lost 5 bases and J lost 7 bases. Combining the CDR3 with reference TRBV7-9 and TRBJ1-5 gives the whole variable domain DTGVSQNPRHKITKRGQNVTFRCDPISEHNRLYWYRQTLGQGPEFLTYFQNEAQLEKSRLLSDRFSAERPKGSFSTLEIQRTEQGDSAMYLCASSQGGAEQPQHFGDGTRLSIL.

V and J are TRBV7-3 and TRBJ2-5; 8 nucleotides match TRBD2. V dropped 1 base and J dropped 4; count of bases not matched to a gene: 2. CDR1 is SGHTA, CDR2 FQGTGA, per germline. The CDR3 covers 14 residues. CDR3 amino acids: CASSLNGRGETQYF. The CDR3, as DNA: TGTGCCAGCAGCTTAAACGGGAGGGGAGAGACCCAGTACTTC.

Written as DNA, the CDR3 is TGCGCCAGCAGCCCCAGACAGGGTGCGAACACCGGGGAGCTGTTTTTT. Protein: CASSPRQGANTGELFF. The chain uses TRBV5-1 and TRBJ2-2, with TRBD1 matching 7 bases. Germline CDR1 and CDR2: SGHRS and YFSETQ. CDR3 length equals 16 residues. V dropped 4 bases and J dropped 0; count of bases not matched to a gene: 6. The variable domain in full, with the rest retrieved from reference TRBV5-1 and TRBJ2-2, is KAGVTQTPRYLIKTRGQQVTLSCSPISGHRSVSWYQQTPGQGLQFLFEYFSETQRNKGNFPGRFSGRQFSNSRSEMNVSTLELGDSALYLCASSPRQGANTGELFFGEGSRLTVL.

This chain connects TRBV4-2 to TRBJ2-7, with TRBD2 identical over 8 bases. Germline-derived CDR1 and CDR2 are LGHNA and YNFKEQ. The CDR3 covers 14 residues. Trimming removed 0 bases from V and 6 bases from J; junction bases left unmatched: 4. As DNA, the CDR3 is TGTGCCAGCAGCCAAGAAGCGGGGGCGGGCGAGCAGTACTTC. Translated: CASSQEAGAGEQYF.

DNA for the CDR3: TGCAGTGCTAGGTCCCCTTGGGAGCAGTTCTTC. Its protein is CSARSPWEQFF. V and J are TRBV20-1 and TRBJ2-1, with unresolved D. The ends were cut back, 3 bases at V and 10 bases at J, with 10 bases in the middle. In germline, CDR1 is DFQATT, CDR2 SNEGSKA (reference sequence). CDR3 length: 11 residues.

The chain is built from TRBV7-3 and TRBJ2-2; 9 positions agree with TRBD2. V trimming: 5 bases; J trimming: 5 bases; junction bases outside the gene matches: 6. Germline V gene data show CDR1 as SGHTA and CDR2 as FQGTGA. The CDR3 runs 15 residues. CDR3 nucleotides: TGTGCCAGCAGCAATAGCGGGAGTAGTACCGGGGAGCTGTTTTTT. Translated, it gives CASSNSGSSTGELFF.

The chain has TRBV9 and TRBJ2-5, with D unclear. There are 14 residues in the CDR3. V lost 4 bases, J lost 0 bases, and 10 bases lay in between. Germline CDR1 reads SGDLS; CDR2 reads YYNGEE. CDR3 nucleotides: TGTGCCAGCAGCCGCCGGGCAGACCAAGAGACCCAGTACTTC. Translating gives CASSRRADQETQYF.

This CDR3 reads CASSPRDSSTDTQYF. CDR3 bases: TGTGCCAGCAGTCCCCGGGACTCCTCCACAGATACGCAGTATTTT. This chain joins TRBV7-9 and TRBJ2-3; maybe TRBD2 (6 bases). The ends were cut back, 6 bases at V and 2 bases at J, with 15 bases in the middle. The germline gives CDR1 SEHNR, CDR2 FQNEAQ (reference sequence). The CDR3 length is 15 residues.

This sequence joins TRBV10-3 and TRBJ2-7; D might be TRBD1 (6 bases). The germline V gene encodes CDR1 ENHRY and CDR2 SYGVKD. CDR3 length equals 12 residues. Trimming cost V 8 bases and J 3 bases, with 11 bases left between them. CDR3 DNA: TGTGCCATCGGCACAGGGTTCTACGAGCAGTACTTC. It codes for CAIGTGFYEQYF.

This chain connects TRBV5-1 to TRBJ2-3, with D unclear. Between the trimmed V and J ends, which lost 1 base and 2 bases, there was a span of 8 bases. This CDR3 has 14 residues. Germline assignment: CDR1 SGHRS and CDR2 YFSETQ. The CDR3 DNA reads TGCGCCAGCAGCTTGAACAGCCCCACAGATACGCAGTATTTT. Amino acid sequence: CASSLNSPTDTQYF. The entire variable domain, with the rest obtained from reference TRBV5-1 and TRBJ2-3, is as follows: KAGVTQTPRYLIKTRGQQVTLSCSPISGHRSVSWYQQTPGQGLQFLFEYFSETQRNKGNFPGRFSGRQFSNSRSEMNVSTLELGDSALYLCASSLNSPTDTQYFGPGTRLTVL.

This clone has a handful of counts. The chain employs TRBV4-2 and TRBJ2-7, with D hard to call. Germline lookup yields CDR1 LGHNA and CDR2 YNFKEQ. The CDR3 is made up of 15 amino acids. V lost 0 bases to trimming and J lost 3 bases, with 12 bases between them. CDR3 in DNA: TGTGCCAGCAGCCAAGAGGTTCGGCAGCACTACGAGCAGTACTTC. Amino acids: CASSQEVRQHYEQYF.

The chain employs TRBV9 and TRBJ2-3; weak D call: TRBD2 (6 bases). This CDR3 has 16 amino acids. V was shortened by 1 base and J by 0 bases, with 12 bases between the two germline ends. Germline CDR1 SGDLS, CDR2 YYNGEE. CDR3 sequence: CASSVFSGTSTDTQYF. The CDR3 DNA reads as TGTGCCAGCAGCGTATTTAGCGGAACTAGCACAGATACGCAGTATTTT.

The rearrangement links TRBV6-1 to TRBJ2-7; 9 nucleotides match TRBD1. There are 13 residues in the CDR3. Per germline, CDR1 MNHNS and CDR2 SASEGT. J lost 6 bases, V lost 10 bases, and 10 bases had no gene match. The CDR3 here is CAILGQGRFEQYF. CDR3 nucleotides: TGTGCCATTCTCGGACAGGGGAGGTTCGAGCAGTACTTC.

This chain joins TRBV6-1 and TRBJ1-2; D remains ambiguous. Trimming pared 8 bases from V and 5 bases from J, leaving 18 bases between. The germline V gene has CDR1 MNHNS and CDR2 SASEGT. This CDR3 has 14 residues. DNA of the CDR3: TGTGCCAGCTCGGAGGGCCCCATAAGATATGGCTACACCTTC. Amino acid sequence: CASSEGPIRYGYTF.

The CDR3: CASSPTDRGLIGEQYF. As DNA, the CDR3 is TGTGCCAGTAGTCCGACAGACAGGGGATTAATTGGAGAGCAGTACTTC. The V and J genes are TRBV19 and TRBJ2-7; 8 bases are shared with TRBD1. Germline V gene sequence: CDR1 LNHDA, CDR2 SQIVND (reference sequence). V gave up 5 bases and J gave up 7 bases; unmatched junction bases: 16. The CDR3 spans 16 residues.

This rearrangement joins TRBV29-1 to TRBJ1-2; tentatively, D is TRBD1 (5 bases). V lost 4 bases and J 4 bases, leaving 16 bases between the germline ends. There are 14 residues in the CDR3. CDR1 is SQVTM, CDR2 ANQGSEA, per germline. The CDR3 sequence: CSVVARAGFYGYTF. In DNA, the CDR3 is TGCAGCGTTGTGGCCAGGGCAGGTTTCTATGGCTACACCTTC.

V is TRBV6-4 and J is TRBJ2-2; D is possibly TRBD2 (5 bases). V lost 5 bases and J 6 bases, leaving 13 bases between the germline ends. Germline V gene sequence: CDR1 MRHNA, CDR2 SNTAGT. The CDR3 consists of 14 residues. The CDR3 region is CASSKIARSGELFF. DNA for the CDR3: TGTGCCAGCAGTAAAATAGCGAGATCCGGGGAGCTGTTTTTT.

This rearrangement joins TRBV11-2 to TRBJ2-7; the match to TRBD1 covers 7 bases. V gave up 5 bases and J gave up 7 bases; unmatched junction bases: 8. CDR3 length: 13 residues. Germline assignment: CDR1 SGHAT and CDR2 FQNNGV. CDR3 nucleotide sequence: TGTGCCAGCAGCCCGGACAGGCTTGGGGAGCAGTACTTC. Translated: CASSPDRLGEQYF.

CDR3 bases: TGTGCCAGCAGTTGGGGAAAGGATGGCTACACCTTC. Translated: CASSWGKDGYTF. V gene TRBV6-6 combines with J gene TRBJ1-2; D gene ambiguous. The CDR3 has 12 amino acids. CDR1 MNHNY and CDR2 SVGAGI come from the germline V gene (reference sequence). Trimming stripped 4 bases from V and 6 bases from J, with 9 bases between.

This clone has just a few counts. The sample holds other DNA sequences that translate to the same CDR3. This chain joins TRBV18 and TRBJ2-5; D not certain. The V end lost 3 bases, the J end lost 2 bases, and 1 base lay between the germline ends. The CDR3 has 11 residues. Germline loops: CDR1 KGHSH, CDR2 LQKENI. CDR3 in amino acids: CASSPQETQYF. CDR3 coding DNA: TGTGCCAGCTCACCGCAAGAGACCCAGTACTTC.